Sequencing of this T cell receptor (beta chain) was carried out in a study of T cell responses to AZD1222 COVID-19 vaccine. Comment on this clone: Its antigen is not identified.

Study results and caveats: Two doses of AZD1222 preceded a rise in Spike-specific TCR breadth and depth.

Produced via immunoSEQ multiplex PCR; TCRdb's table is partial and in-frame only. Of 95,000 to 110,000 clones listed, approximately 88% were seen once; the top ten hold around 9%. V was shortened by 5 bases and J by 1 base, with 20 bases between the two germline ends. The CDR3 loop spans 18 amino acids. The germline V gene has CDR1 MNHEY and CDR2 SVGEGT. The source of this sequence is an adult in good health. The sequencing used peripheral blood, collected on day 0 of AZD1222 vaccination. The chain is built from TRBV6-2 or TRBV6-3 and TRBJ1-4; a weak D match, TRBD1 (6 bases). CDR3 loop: CASSRAGVMSGTNEKLFF. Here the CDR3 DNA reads TGTGCCAGCAGTCGGGCAGGGGTGATGAGCGGAACTAATGAAAAACTGTTTTTT.